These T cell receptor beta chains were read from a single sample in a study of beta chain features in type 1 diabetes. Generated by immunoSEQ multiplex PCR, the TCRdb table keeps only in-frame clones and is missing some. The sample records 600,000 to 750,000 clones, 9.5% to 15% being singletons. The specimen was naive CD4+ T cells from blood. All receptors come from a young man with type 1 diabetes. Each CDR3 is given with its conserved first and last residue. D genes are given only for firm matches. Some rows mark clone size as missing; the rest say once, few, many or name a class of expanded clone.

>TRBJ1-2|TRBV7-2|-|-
CASSLAQPISYGYTF
TGTGCCAGCAGCTTAGCGCAGCCTATCTCCTATGGCTACACCTTC
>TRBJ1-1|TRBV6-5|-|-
CASSYSSLNTEAFF
TGTGCCAGCAGTTACTCGAGTCTGAACACTGAAGCTTTCTTT
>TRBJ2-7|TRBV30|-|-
CAWRRTVVALYF
TGTGCCTGGAGACGGACAGTAGTTGCGTTGTACTTC
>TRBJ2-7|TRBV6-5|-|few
CASSTFGNSYEQYF
TGTGCCAGCTCTACCTTCGGCAACTCCTACGAGCAGTACTTC
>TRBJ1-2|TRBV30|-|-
CAWSWKGNYGYTF
TGTGCCTGGAGTTGGAAGGGGAACTATGGCTACACCTTC
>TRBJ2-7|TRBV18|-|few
CASSLRRGSTYEQYF
TGTGCCAGCTCACTCCGACGAGGATCGACCTACGAGCAGTACTTC
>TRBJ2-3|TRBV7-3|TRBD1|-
CASSVGTANTQYF
TGTGCCAGCAGCGTTGGGACAGCCAATACGCAGTATTTT
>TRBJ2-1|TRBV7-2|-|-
CASSLGQANEQFF
TGTGCCAGCAGCTTAGGCCAGGCTAATGAGCAGTTCTTC
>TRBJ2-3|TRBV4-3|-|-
CASSQVFTDTQYF
TGCGCCAGCAGCCAAGTCTTCACAGATACGCAGTATTTT
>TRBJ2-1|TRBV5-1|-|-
CASSLHLGDNEQFF
TGCGCCAGCAGTTTGCACCTTGGAGACAATGAGCAGTTCTTC
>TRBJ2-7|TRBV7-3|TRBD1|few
CASSLTGRQGYEQYF
TGTGCCAGCAGCTTAACAGGGCGACAGGGGTACGAGCAGTACTTC
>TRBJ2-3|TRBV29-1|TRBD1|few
CSLGQDTDTQYF
TGCAGCCTAGGACAGGACACAGATACGCAGTATTTT
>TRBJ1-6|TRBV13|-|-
CASSFHGGPSGLPLHF
TGTGCCAGCAGCTTCCACGGAGGACCAAGTGGTCTGCCCCTCCACTTT
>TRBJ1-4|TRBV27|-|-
CASSDLTTNEKLFF
TGTGCCAGCAGTGACCTTACAACTAATGAAAAACTGTTTTTT
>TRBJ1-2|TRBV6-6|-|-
CASSYSNDNYGYTF
TGTGCCAGCAGTTACTCGAACGATAACTATGGCTACACCTTC
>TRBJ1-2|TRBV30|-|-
CAWSAGLWDGYTF
TGTGCCTGGAGTGCGGGGCTGTGGGATGGCTACACCTTC
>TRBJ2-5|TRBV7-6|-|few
CASSPAAGSQETQYF
TGTGCCAGCAGCCCCGCGGCTGGCAGCCAAGAGACCCAGTACTTC
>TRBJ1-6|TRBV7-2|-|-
CASSPYNSPLHF
TGTGCCAGCAGCCCTTATAATTCACCCCTCCACTTT
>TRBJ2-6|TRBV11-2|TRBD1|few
CASSLGQGWSGANVLTF
TGTGCCAGCAGCTTAGGACAGGGGTGGTCTGGGGCCAACGTCCTGACTTTC
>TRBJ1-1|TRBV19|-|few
CASSRKPDTEAFF
TGTGCCAGTAGTCGAAAGCCGGATACTGAAGCTTTCTTT
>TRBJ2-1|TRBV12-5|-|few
CASGFGQGRWEQFF
TGTGCTAGTGGTTTTGGGCAGGGAAGGTGGGAGCAGTTCTTC
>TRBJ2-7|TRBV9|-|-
CASSVSPAPYGPSYEQYF
TGTGCCAGCAGCGTATCCCCGGCCCCCTATGGTCCTTCCTACGAGCAGTACTTC
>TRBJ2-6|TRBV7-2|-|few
CASSLAFTGANVLTF
TGTGCCAGCAGCCTAGCTTTCACCGGGGCCAACGTCCTGACTTTC
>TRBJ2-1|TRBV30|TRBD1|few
CAWSTGQGNEQFF
TGTGCCTGGAGTACGGGACAGGGGAATGAGCAGTTCTTC
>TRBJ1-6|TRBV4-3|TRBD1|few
CASSTLPGQGLNSPLHF
TGCGCCAGCAGTACTTTGCCGGGACAGGGCCTTAATTCACCCCTCCACTTT
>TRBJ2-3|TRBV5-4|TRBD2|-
CASSYRLAGATDTQYF
TGTGCCAGCAGCTACAGACTAGCGGGGGCCACAGATACGCAGTATTTT
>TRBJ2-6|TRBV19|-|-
CASSISGVGANVLTF
TGTGCCAGTAGTATAAGTGGGGTAGGGGCCAACGTCCTGACTTTC
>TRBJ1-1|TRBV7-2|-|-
CASSLQAGRDTEAFF
TGTGCCAGCAGCTTACAAGCAGGGAGGGACACTGAAGCTTTCTTT
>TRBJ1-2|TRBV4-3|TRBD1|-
CASSHVGTDYGYTF
TGCGCCAGCAGCCATGTTGGGACAGACTATGGCTACACCTTC
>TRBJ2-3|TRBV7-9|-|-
CASSPLRDGGADTQYF
TGTGCCAGCAGCCCTCTTCGGGACGGAGGGGCAGATACGCAGTATTTT
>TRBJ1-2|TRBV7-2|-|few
CASSFLSYGYTF
TGTGCCAGCAGCTTTCTCAGCTATGGCTACACCTTC
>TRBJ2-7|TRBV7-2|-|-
CASSLAGGNYEQYF
TGTGCCAGCAGCTTAGCGGGGGGAAACTACGAGCAGTACTTC
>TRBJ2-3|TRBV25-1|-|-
CASSHSASTDTQYF
TGTGCCAGCAGTCACTCGGCGAGCACAGATACGCAGTATTTT
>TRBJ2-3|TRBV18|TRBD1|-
CASSPVGTGELGTDTQYF
TGTGCCAGCTCACCCGTCGGGACAGGGGAATTGGGCACAGATACGCAGTATTTT
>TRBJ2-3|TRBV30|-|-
CAWRPTKNTDTQYF
TGTGCCTGGAGACCAACAAAGAACACAGATACGCAGTATTTT
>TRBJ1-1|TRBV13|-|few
CASSLGGSLNTEAFF
TGTGCCAGCAGCTTAGGTGGAAGTTTAAACACTGAAGCTTTCTTT
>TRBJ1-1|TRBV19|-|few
CASSMAAGANTEAFF
TGTGCCAGTAGTATGGCGGCAGGAGCGAACACTGAAGCTTTCTTT
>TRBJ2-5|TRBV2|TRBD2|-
CASSASGGAWETQYF
TGTGCCAGCAGCGCGAGCGGGGGGGCCTGGGAGACCCAGTACTTC
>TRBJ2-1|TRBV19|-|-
CASSVEPRGYNEQFF
TGTGCCAGTAGTGTTGAACCCAGGGGCTACAATGAGCAGTTCTTC
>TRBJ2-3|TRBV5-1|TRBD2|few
CASSLGLAGPRADTQYF
TGCGCCAGCAGTTTGGGACTAGCGGGGCCTAGGGCAGATACGCAGTATTTT
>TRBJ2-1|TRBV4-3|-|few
CASSQGTGPYNEQFF
TGCGCCAGCAGCCAAGGGACTGGGCCCTACAATGAGCAGTTCTTC
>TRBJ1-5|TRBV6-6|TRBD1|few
CASSPWTGVSNQPQHF
TGTGCCAGCAGTCCGTGGACAGGGGTAAGCAATCAGCCCCAGCATTTT
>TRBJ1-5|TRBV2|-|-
CASNSQGSNQPQHF
TGTGCCAGCAACAGCCAGGGCAGCAATCAGCCCCAGCATTTT